This T cell receptor (beta chain) stems from a study of T cell repertoires and Cas9 in healthy adults (dated by TCRdb to 2016 to 2019). The study in broad terms: Multi-effector potency, cytotoxicity and lineage determination within the CD4 and CD8 compartments were characterized for SpCas9-reactive T cells. The study examined preexisting T cell immunity against the Streptococcus pyogenes Cas9 nuclease (SpCas9) used in CRISPR gene editing. General study outcomes and caveats: Proliferation and function of SpCas9-reactive effector T cells were reported to be mitigated in vitro by SpCas9-reactive regulatory T cells. Among the healthy humans studied, a preexisting SpCas9-directed effector T cell response was described as ubiquitous.

From its cysteine to its phenylalanine, the CDR3 spans 14 amino acids. Just CDR3 DNA is preserved here, 42 bases in frame from base 1. Based on the germline V gene, the CDR1 and CDR2 sequences are SGHTA and FQGNSA. V is shortened by 5 bases, J by 5 bases, and the region joining them spans 15 bases. All of the donors in the study were healthy humans. The library relied on the immunoSEQ multiplex PCR assay. As stored in TCRdb, this immuneACCESS dataset retains in-frame rearrangements with V and J assigned. A fraction of the clones does not appear; measured against another copy, unresolved V genes explain less than half of the discrepancy, and the remainder lacks a known reason. The sample yields 1,500 or so clones; around 93% were counted once. The ten largest account for 3.5% to 5% of the sample. This clone was picked up one time. Per-base quality was not reported, and no clone a single base away is much larger than it.

This sequence was found in a human donor in good health. The chain is made from TRBV7-2 and TRBJ2-5; TRBD2 is possibly the D segment (5 matching bases). The sequencing input was SpCas9-reactive CD4+ effector T cells (CD137+, CD154-, CD25-, CD127+) from PBMCs; culture status not recorded. Sample cell subset or site, as interpreted from the label and publication: SpCas9-reactive effector T cells. The encoded CDR3 is CASSPPGFVETQYF. The nucleotides read TGTGCCAGCAGCCCCCCGGGGTTCGTGGAGACCCAGTACTTC. The CDR3 plus the reference TRBV7-2 and TRBJ2-5 genes for the other parts give the full variable domain: GAGVSQSPSNKVTEKGKDVELRCDPISGHTALYWYRQSLGQGLEFLIYFQGNSAPDKSGLPSDRFSAERTGGSVSTLTIQRTQQEDSAVYLCASSPPGFVETQYFGPGTRLLVL.